The clone carrying this T cell receptor beta chain was detected only once. This specimen belongs to a study of blood T cell repertoires in COVID-19. Across the study: The United States, Italy and Spain supplied acute and convalescent COVID-19 samples. PBMCs, B-cell-depleted T cells, or T cells provided the cDNA or gDNA that made up the material.

Per the original methods: Amplification with reference gene primers provided the estimates of nucleated cell counts. The method was immunoSEQ multiplex PCR; TCRdb's version includes in-frame clones alone and lacks a portion of them. D and trimming come from the DNA, and the V and J calls and clone size come from that table. The top ten hold 1.5% to 2% of the sample, which has some 330,000 clones, roughly 90% seen once. Seattle patient enrollment occurred during active infection, with longitudinal follow-up thereafter. From germline, CDR1 is SGHRS and CDR2 YFSETQ. Trimming left V 1 base short and J 6 bases short, with 22 bases between. This CDR3 has 17 amino acids.

This sequence originates from a woman in her 30s with COVID-19, enrolled during active disease. V gene TRBV5-1 combines with J gene TRBJ1-2; D is perhaps TRBD1 (5 bases). The specimen sequenced was peripheral blood. CDR3 protein: CASSLRQGRTGWNGYTF. CDR3 sequence (DNA): TGCGCCAGCAGCTTGCGGCAGGGTAGGACCGGGTGGAATGGCTACACCTTC.